This entry features one TCR beta chain sequence. This sample is part of a study of blood T cell repertoires in COVID-19. Here immunoSEQ multiplex PCR was the method, and the copy in TCRdb shows in-frame clones only, minus some. Here the sample spans under 300,000 clones, approximately 86% being singletons. The germline V gene encodes CDR1 SGHRS and CDR2 YFSETQ. The V gene end was trimmed by 4 bases and the J gene end by 5 bases; junction bases not matched to a gene: 12. This CDR3 contains 16 residues. The source material was peripheral blood. The clonotype was recovered from a woman aged 70 to 79 with COVID-19, enrolled during active disease. The chain carries TRBV5-1 and TRBJ1-1, with 9 bases lining up with TRBD1. The CDR3 spells CASSQGTGSFRTEAFF. CDR3 nucleotide sequence: TGCGCCAGCAGCCAAGGGACAGGGAGCTTTAGAACTGAAGCTTTCTTT.